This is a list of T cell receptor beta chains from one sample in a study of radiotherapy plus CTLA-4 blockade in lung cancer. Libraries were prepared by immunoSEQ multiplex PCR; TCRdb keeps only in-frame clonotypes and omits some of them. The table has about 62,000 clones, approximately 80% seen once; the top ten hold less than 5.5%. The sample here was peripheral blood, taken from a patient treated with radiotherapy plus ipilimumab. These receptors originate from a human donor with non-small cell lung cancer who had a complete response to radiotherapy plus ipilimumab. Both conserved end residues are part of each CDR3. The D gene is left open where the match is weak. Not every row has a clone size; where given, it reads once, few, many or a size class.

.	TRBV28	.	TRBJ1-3	TGTGCCAGCAGTTTAGGACGAGCGGGAACTGGAAACACCATATATTTT	CASSLGRAGTGNTIYF
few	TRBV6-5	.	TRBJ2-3	TGTGCCAGCAGTTCCCGGACAGTTATAGATACGCAGTATTTT	CASSSRTVIDTQYF
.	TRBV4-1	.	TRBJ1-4	TGCGCCAGCAGCCAAGATGGTGTGGACGGCGAAAAACTGTTTTTT	CASSQDGVDGEKLFF
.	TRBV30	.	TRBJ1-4	TGTGCCTGGAGTGTACCCGGGACAAGCAAACTGTTTTTT	CAWSVPGTSKLFF
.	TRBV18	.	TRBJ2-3	TGTGCCAGCTCACGTACCTCGGGGGAGAGAACAGATACGCAGTATTTT	CASSRTSGERTDTQYF
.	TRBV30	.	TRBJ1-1	TGTGCCTGGAACCTCGGACAAAACACTGAAGCTTTCTTT	CAWNLGQNTEAFF
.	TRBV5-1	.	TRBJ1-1	TGCGCCAGCAGCTTGGACTGGGCGAACACTGAAGCTTTCTTT	CASSLDWANTEAFF
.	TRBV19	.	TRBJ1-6	TGTGCCAGTAGACACTCCAAATGGGTCCGCATTAATTCACCCCTCCACTTT	CASRHSKWVRINSPLHF
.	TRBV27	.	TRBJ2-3	TGTGCCAGCATGGGGGCGGGGCAGGGAGATACGCAGTATTTT	CASMGAGQGDTQYF
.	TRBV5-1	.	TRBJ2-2	TGCGCCAGCAGCTTGCGAAGGCTGGACTACACCGGGGAGCTGTTTTTT	CASSLRRLDYTGELFF
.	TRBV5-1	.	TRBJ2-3	TGCGCCAGCAGCTTGAAAGATACGCAGTATTTT	CASSLKDTQYF
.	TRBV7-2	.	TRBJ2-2	TGTGCCAGCAGCTTATGGGACTTAGGGGGCGGGGAGCTGTTTTTT	CASSLWDLGGGELFF
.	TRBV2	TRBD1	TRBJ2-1	TGTGCCAGCACCGGACAGGGGCGGAATGAGCAGTTCTTC	CASTGQGRNEQFF
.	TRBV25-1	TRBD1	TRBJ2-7	TGTGCCAGCAGTGAATCGGCGACAGGGGGCGAAGAGCAGTACTTC	CASSESATGGEEQYF
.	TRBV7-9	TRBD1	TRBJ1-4	TGTGCCAGCAGCTTAGCGACAGGGATTGGTGAAAAACTGTTTTTT	CASSLATGIGEKLFF
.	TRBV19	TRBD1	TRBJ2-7	TGTGCCAGTAGTACCATTCGACAGGGGACCTACGAGCAGTACTTC	CASSTIRQGTYEQYF
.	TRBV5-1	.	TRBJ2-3	TGCGCCAGCAGCTTATCGGGTACAGATACGCAGTATTTT	CASSLSGTDTQYF
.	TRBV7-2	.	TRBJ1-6	TGTGCCAGCAGCAAGACACCCGAGGGTTCACCCCTCCACTTT	CASSKTPEGSPLHF
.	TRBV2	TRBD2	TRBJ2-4	TGTGCCAGCAAGCGGGAGGGAGGAGGAAACATTCAGTACTTC	CASKREGGGNIQYF
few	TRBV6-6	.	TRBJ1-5	TGTGCCAGCAGTCCCCGGGGTGGGTACAATCAGCCCCAGCATTTT	CASSPRGGYNQPQHF
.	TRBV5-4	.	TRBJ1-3	TGTGCCAGCAGCTTGGTAGGCAGAAGGTACTCTGGAAACACCATATATTTT	CASSLVGRRYSGNTIYF
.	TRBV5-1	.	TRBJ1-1	TGCGCCAGCAGTTTCCCTGACAAGAACACTGAAGCTTTCTTT	CASSFPDKNTEAFF
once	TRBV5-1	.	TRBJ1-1	TGCGCCAGCAGCTCCGCGTTTACCGGCACTGAAGCTTTCTTT	CASSSAFTGTEAFF
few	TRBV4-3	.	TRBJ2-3	TGCGCCAGCAGCCAAGATCGTGGCGCGTATACGCAGTATTTT	CASSQDRGAYTQYF
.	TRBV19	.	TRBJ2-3	TGTGCCAGTAGTGGAGGGGACCCTCGAGTGGAAAGCACAGATACGCAGTATTTT	CASSGGDPRVESTDTQYF
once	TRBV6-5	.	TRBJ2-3	TGTGCCAGCAGCTTGGGGCAGGGCACAGATACGCAGTATTTT	CASSLGQGTDTQYF
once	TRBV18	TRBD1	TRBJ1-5	TGTGCCAGCTCCCCCGGGACAGGGGGCTTAGGTGGCAATCAGCCCCAGCATTTT	CASSPGTGGLGGNQPQHF
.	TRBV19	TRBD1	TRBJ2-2	TGTGCCAGTAGAATTAGTCTGTCCGGGACAGCGACCGGGGAGCTGTTTTTT	CASRISLSGTATGELFF
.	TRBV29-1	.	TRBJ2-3	TGCAGCGTTGAAGATCGGAGGGGGCCCACAGATACGCAGTATTTT	CSVEDRRGPTDTQYF
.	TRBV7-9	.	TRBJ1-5	TGTGCCAGCAGCTTAGGAAAAGGAGATCAGCCCCAGCATTTT	CASSLGKGDQPQHF
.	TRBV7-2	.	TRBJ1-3	TGTGCCAGCAGCTTAGGGGGCCTCAGGGAGTCTGGAAACACCATATATTTT	CASSLGGLRESGNTIYF
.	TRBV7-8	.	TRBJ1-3	TGTGCCAGCAGCTTAGCCCAGGGTTTCTCTGGAAACACCATATATTTT	CASSLAQGFSGNTIYF
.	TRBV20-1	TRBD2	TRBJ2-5	TGCAGTGCTGGGGGGGGAGAGACCCAGTACTTC	CSAGGGETQYF
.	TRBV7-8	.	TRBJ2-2	TGTGCCAGCAGCTTAGATTTCGGAGGGGCCGGGGAGCTGTTTTTT	CASSLDFGGAGELFF
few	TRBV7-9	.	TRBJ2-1	TGTGCCAGCAGCTTAAATGGTTTGGATGAGCAGTTCTTC	CASSLNGLDEQFF
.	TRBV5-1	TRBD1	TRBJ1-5	TGCGCCAGCAGCAGGACAGGGCCCCCTCAGCCCCAGCATTTT	CASSRTGPPQPQHF
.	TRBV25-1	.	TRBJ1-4	TGTGCCAGCAGTGAAAAGGTGATTGGAGAAAAACTGTTTTTT	CASSEKVIGEKLFF
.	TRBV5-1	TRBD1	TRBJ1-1	TGCGCCAGCAGCTCGGGACAGGGGGAGGCTGAAGCTTTCTTT	CASSSGQGEAEAFF
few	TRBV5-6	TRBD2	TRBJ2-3	TGTGCCAGCAGCTTGACTAGCGGGATCGGCACAGATACGCAGTATTTT	CASSLTSGIGTDTQYF
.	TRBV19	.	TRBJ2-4	TGTGCCAGTAGTATCTCTGAACTTGCGATGGATGTCAAAAACATTCAGTACTTC	CASSISELAMDVKNIQYF
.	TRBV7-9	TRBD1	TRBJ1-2	TGTGCCAGCAGCCACAGGGGGAACTATGGCTACACCTTC	CASSHRGNYGYTF
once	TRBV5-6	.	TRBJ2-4	TGTGCCAGCAGCTCCCTCCAAGGAGTAGGGGGTGGCCTAAACATTCAGTACTTC	CASSSLQGVGGGLNIQYF
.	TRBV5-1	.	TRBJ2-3	TGCGCCAGCAGCTTGGGGTCCGATACGCAGTATTTT	CASSLGSDTQYF
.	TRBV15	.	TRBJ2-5	TGTGCCACCAGCAGAGAACTATCCGAGACCCAGTACTTC	CATSRELSETQYF
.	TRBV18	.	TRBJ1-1	TGTGCCAGCTCACGAGGTTCAGGGAGGGACACTGAAGCTTTCTTT	CASSRGSGRDTEAFF
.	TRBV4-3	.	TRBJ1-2	TGCGCCAGCAGCCAAGCGCTAGTAGGCCTCGCGTATGGCTACACCTTC	CASSQALVGLAYGYTF
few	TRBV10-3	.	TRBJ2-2	TGTGCCATCAGTGTAGTAAGGACAGACACCGGGGAGCTGTTTTTT	CAISVVRTDTGELFF
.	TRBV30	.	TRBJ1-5	TGTGCCTGGAGTGTACCGGGCAAGCCCCAGCATTTT	CAWSVPGKPQHF
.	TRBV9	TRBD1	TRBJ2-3	TGTGCCAGCAGCGTAAACCGGAACAGGGGAACTACTTCAGATACGCAGTATTTT	CASSVNRNRGTTSDTQYF
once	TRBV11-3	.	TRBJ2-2	TGTGCCAGCAGCCCCCGGTCCGCCGGGGAGCTGTTTTTT	CASSPRSAGELFF
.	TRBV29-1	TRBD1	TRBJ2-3	TGCAGCGTTGCTTGGGGACAGGGAGATACGCAGTATTTT	CSVAWGQGDTQYF
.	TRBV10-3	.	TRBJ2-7	TGTGCCATCAAAGGGCGAGACTACGAGCAGTACTTC	CAIKGRDYEQYF